This TCR beta chain came from a study of blood T cells in healthy people across ages. The CDR3 sequence is 15 residues long. Germline CDR1 is SGHRS and CDR2 is YFSETQ. V dropped 7 bases and J dropped 3 bases, with 17 bases sitting between them. The authors isolated at least 6.5 million PBMCs per sample. Then a second PCR, running about 6 to 11 cycles, was carried out with a sample-barcoded 5' primer and a J-beta primer mix. Each cDNA molecule was tagged by a template-switch adaptor that had 12 random nucleotides. TCRdb itself ran the 5' RACE reads through MiXCR, one entry per CDR3 protein. This sample has some 700,000 distinct CDR3 sequences, with about 20% found just once. This clonotype was counted a few times. The antigen remains undetermined. Whole-study results and caveats: TCR beta diversity was tightly associated with the proportion of naive T cells.

The rearrangement links TRBV5-1 to TRBJ1-5, with D maybe TRBD1 (6 bases). What was sequenced was blood. The sequence was collected from a man in his 70s in good health. CDR3 nucleotides: TGCGCCAGCCGCGGGGACACCACAAACAATCAGCCCCAGCATTTT. Encoded protein: CASRGDTTNNQPQHF. Using reference TRBV5-1 and TRBJ1-5 for the parts outside the CDR3, the full variable domain is KAGVTQTPRYLIKTRGQQVTLSCSPISGHRSVSWYQQTPGQGLQFLFEYFSETQRNKGNFPGRFSGRQFSNSRSEMNVSTLELGDSALYLCASRGDTTNNQPQHFGDGTRLSIL.